These T cell receptor beta chains were read from a single sample in a study of shared clonotypes between healthy human individuals. The assay was immunoSEQ multiplex PCR, and TCRdb's table has in-frame clones only and misses some. The sample lists 2 million to 2.5 million clones; approximately 96% were seen once. Sequenced material: naive CD4+ T cells sorted from blood. These receptors were obtained from a man between 18 and 35 years old in good health. CDR3s include the opening cysteine and the closing phenylalanine or tryptophan. Each record gives: D gene, CDR3 length, V gene, J gene, CDR3 protein, CDR3 DNA. D genes are given only for firm matches.

>-|15|TRBV29-1|TRBJ1-1
CSVEDHLTGNTEAFF
TGCAGCGTTGAAGACCACCTGACTGGGAACACTGAAGCTTTCTTT
>-|14|TRBV6-6|TRBJ1-6
CASRREQGGSPLHF
TGTGCCAGCAGACGGGAACAGGGTGGTTCACCCCTCCACTTT
>TRBD1|18|TRBV5-1|TRBJ1-6
CASRLSGQGFLYNSPLHF
TGCGCCAGCAGGCTTTCGGGACAGGGGTTCCTATATAATTCACCCCTCCACTTT
>TRBD1|14|TRBV10-3|TRBJ2-1
CAISPGQGGNEQFF
TGTGCCATCAGCCCGGGACAGGGTGGAAATGAGCAGTTCTTC
>-|14|TRBV27|TRBJ1-3
CASSAQGSGNTIYF
TGTGCCAGCAGTGCACAGGGTTCTGGAAACACCATATATTTT
>TRBD2|15|TRBV4-3|TRBJ2-2
CASSPNREVTGELFF
TGCGCCAGCAGCCCTAACCGGGAGGTCACCGGGGAGCTGTTTTTT
>-|13|TRBV5-6|TRBJ1-1
CASSLGENTEAFF
TGTGCCAGCAGCTTAGGAGAGAACACTGAAGCTTTCTTT
>-|12|TRBV12-5|TRBJ2-7
CASGRGSYEQYF
TGTGCTAGTGGCCGTGGATCCTACGAGCAGTACTTC
>-|14|TRBV5-1|TRBJ1-1
CASRPDNLNTEAFF
TGCGCCAGCAGACCGGACAACCTGAACACTGAAGCTTTCTTT
>TRBD1|14|TRBV28|TRBJ2-4
CASSLDRVKNIQYF
TGTGCCAGCAGTTTAGACAGGGTAAAAAACATTCAGTACTTC
>-|15|TRBV6-6|TRBJ2-2
CASSYPGQETGELFF
TGTGCCAGCAGTTACCCGGGCCAGGAGACCGGGGAGCTGTTTTTT
>TRBD1|13|TRBV5-1|TRBJ2-5
CASSSDRSETQYF
TGCGCCAGCAGCTCGGACAGGTCAGAGACCCAGTACTTC
>TRBD2|17|TRBV30|TRBJ2-5
CAWSGGASGGAMETQYF
TGTGCCTGGAGTGGAGGGGCTAGCGGGGGGGCGATGGAGACCCAGTACTTC